The next 9 T cell receptor beta chains were all read from a single sample in a study of beta chain features in type 1 diabetes. Sequenced material consisted of expressed TCRB transcripts (all of the isolated RNA was reverse transcribed). Data came from immunoSEQ multiplex PCR; TCRdb stores just in-frame clones and leaves some out. The data contain around 310,000 clones, approximately 11% of them singletons. The sequenced material came from naive CD4+ T cells from blood. Source of these receptors: a woman aged 30 to 39 in good health.

This sequence joins TRBV15 and TRBJ1-2, with 9 nucleotides matching TRBD1. Germline trimming cut 0 bases from V and 2 bases from J; bases unmatched to any gene: 4. Per germline, CDR1 LNHNV and CDR2 YYDKDF (reference sequence). The CDR3 has 16 residues. CDR3 coding DNA: TGTGCCACCAGCAGAGATTTGGGGACAGGGAACTATGGCTACACCTTC. This codes for CATSRDLGTGNYGYTF.

This clone was observed a handful of times. The chain is built from TRBV4-3 and TRBJ2-3; 11 bases map to TRBD2. The ends lost 1 base at V and 0 bases at J; junction bases unmatched: 3. Germline CDR1 and CDR2: LGHNA and YSLEER. The CDR3 is 17 residues long. The CDR3 spells CASSQGTSGLSTDTQYF. The DNA for the CDR3 is TGCGCCAGCAGCCAAGGGACTAGCGGGCTCAGCACAGATACGCAGTATTTT.

The sample holds a few counts of this clone. V and J are TRBV20-1 and TRBJ1-1; no reliable D call. This CDR3 is built from 11 residues. CDR1 is DFQATT, CDR2 SNEGSKA, per germline (reference sequence). The V gene lost 5 bases and the J gene lost 10 bases, with 14 bases spanning the gap. CDR3 loop: CSAPTAVAAFF. The CDR3 coding sequence is TGCAGTGCTCCCACGGCGGTCGCAGCTTTCTTT.

This clone was counted between two and nine times. The chain couples TRBV18 to TRBJ1-2; D unresolved. CDR3 size: 14 residues. Trimming took off 6 bases at V and 2 bases at J, with 13 bases between the two ends. Germline assignment: CDR1 KGHSH and CDR2 LQKENI. The DNA of the CDR3 is TGTGCCAGCTCGCCAACTACTGAAAACTATGGCTACACCTTC. Amino acid sequence: CASSPTTENYGYTF. Filled out from reference TRBV18 and TRBJ1-2, the complete variable domain reads NAGVMQNPRHLVRRRGQEARLRCSPMKGHSHVYWYRQLPEEGLKFMVYLQKENIIDESGMPKERFSAEFPKEGPSILRIQQVVRGDSAAYFCASSPTTENYGYTFGSGTRLTVV.

A few counts support this clone. This chain connects TRBV25-1 to TRBJ2-7, with a weak D call TRBD2 (6 bases). Per germline, CDR1 MGHDK and CDR2 SYGVNS. The CDR3 contains 15 residues. The V end lost 1 base, the J end lost 0 bases, and 10 bases lay between the germline ends. Written as DNA, the CDR3 is TGTGCCAGCAGTGAATCGAGTAGCGGCTCCTACGAGCAGTACTTC. Its translation: CASSESSSGSYEQYF.

This clone was seen more than once but under ten times. This rearrangement joins TRBV7-3 to TRBJ2-5; 11 nucleotides agree with TRBD2. After removal of 2 bases from V and 5 bases from J, the junction contained 4 bases not matched to a gene. The germline gives CDR1 SGHTA, CDR2 FQGTGA. CDR3 length equals 15 residues. The CDR3 loop reads CASSLGLAGIETQYF. The CDR3 nucleotides read TGTGCCAGCAGCTTAGGACTAGCGGGTATTGAGACCCAGTACTTC.

The V gene is TRBV10-3, the J gene TRBJ1-1, with a tentative D call TRBD1 (5 bases). V lost 0 bases, J lost 0 bases, and 8 bases lay in between. The CDR3 length is 15 residues. In germline, CDR1 is ENHRY, CDR2 SYGVKD. CDR3 nucleotides: TGTGCCATCAGTGAGTCCGGACATTTGAACACTGAAGCTTTCTTT. As protein: CAISESGHLNTEAFF.

This clone was counted a few times. The rearrangement uses TRBV9 and TRBJ2-5; tentative D call: TRBD1 (6 bases). Germline CDR1 reads SGDLS; CDR2 reads YYNGEE. V lost 0 bases, J lost 2 bases, and 11 bases lay in between. The CDR3 has 15 residues. The CDR3 nucleotides are TGTGCCAGCAGCGTAGATACCGGGACACAAGAGACCCAGTACTTC. Translated, it gives CASSVDTGTQETQYF.

This clone was seen a handful of times. The chain employs TRBV14 and TRBJ1-2; a weak D match, TRBD1 (6 bases). Germline assignment: CDR1 SGHDN and CDR2 FVKESK. The germline V and J ends were trimmed by 4 bases and 5 bases, with 17 bases remaining between them. The CDR3 totals 15 residues. CDR3 coding DNA: TGTGCCAGCAGCCGTCAACTACAGGGCGATTATGGCTACACCTTC. This sequence encodes CASSRQLQGDYGYTF.